The clone carrying this T cell receptor beta chain was seen once. Its cognate antigen is unknown. The data were obtained in a study of T cell responses to AZD1222 COVID-19 vaccine. Study at large: Second-dose timings of about 4 or about 12 weeks were pooled. Study-level findings and limits: Among AZD1222 vaccinees, only five to seven were seropositive at baseline. Nearly half of the spike-specific TCRs reportedly recognize variant regions that carry no mutations.

Germline V CDR1 and CDR2: KGHDR, SFDVKD. CDR3 length: 16 amino acids. Trimming shortened V by 3 bases and J by 11 bases, and 22 bases separated the two germline ends. Assay used: immunoSEQ multiplex PCR; TCRdb lists only in-frame clones, some missing. The sample yields about 97,000 clones, around 89% seen once. The specimen comprised peripheral blood, sampled on day 0 of AZD1222 vaccination. This clonotype was sampled from an adult in good health. The chain links TRBV24-1 to TRBJ2-1; the D gene could be TRBD1 or TRBD2 (5 bases each). CDR3 in amino acids: CATSDGVLVGEGQQFF. The CDR3 DNA follows: TGTGCCACCAGTGATGGGGTCTTGGTGGGGGAAGGGCAGCAGTTCTTC.